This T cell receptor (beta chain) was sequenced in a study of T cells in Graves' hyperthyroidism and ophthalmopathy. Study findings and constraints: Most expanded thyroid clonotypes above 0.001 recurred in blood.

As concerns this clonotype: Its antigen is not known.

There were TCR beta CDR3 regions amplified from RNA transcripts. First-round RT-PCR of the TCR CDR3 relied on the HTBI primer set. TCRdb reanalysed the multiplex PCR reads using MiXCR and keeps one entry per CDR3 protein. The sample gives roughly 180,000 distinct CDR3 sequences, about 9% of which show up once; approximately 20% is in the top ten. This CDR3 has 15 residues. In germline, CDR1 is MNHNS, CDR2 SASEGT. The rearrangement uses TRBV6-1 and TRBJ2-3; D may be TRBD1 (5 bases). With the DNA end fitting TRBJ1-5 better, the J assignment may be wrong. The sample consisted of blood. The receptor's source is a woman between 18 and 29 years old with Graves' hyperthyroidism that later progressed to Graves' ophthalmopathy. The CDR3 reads CASSEQRGSTDTQHF. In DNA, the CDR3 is TGTGCCAGCAGTGAACAGCGGGGGAGCACAGATACGCAGCATTTT.